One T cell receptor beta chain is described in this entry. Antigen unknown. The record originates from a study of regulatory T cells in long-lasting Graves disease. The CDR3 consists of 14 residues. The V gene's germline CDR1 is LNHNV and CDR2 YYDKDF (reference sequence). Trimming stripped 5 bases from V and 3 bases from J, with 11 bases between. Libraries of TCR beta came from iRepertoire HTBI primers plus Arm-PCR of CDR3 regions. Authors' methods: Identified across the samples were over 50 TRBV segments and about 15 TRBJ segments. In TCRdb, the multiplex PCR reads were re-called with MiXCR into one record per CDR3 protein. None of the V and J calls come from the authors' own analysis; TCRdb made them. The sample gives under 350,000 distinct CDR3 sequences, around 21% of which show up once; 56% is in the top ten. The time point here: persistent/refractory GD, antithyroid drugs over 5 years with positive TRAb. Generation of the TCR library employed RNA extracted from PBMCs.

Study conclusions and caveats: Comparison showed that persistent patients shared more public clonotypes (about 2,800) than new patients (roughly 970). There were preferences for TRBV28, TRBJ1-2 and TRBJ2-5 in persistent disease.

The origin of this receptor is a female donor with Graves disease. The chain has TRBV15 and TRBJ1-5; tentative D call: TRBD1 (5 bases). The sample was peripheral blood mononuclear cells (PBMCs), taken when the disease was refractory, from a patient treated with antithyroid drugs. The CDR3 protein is CATSGDWDNQPQHF. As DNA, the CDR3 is TGTGCCACCAGCGGGGACTGGGACAATCAGCCCCAGCATTTT.